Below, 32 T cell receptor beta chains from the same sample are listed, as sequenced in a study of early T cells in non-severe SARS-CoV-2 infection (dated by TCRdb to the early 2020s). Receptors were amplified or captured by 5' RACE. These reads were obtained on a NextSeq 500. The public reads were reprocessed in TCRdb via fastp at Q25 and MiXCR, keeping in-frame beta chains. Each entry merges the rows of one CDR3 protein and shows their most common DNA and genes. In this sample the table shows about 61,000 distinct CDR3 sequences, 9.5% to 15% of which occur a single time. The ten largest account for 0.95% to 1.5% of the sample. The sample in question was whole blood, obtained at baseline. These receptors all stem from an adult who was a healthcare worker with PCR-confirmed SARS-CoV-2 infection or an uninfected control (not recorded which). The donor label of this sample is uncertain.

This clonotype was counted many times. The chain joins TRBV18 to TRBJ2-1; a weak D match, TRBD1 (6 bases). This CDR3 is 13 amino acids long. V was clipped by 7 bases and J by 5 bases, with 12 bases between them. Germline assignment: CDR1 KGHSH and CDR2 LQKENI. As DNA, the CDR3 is TGTGCCAGCTTCCGGGACACAGACAATGAGCAGTTCTTC. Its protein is CASFRDTDNEQFF.

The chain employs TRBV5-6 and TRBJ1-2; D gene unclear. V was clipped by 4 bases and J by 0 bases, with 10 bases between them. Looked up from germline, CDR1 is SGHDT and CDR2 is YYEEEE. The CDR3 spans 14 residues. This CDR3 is CASSQLGTNYGYTF. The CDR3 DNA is TGTGCCAGCAGCCAACTAGGGACTAACTATGGCTACACCTTC.

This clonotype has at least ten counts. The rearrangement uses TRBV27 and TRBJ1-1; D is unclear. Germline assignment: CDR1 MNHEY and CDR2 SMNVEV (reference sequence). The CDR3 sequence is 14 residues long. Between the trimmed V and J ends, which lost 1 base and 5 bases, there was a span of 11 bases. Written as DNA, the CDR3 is TGTGCCAGCAGTTTATACCGGGGAACAACTGAAGCTTTCTTT. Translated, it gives CASSLYRGTTEAFF.

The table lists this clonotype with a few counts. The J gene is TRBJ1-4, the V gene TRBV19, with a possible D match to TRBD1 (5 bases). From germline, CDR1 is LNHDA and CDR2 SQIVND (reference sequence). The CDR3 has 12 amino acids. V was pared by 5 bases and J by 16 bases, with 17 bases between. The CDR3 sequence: CASSATGSREFF. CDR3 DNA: TGTGCCAGTAGTGCCACAGGCTCGAGGGAGTTTTTT.

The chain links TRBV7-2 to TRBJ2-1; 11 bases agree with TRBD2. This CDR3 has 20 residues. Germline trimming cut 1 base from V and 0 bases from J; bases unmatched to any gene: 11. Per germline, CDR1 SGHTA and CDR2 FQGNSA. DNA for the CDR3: TGTGCCAGCAGCTTAGTTCGGGCTAGCGGGGGGCGGAGCTCCTACAATGAGCAGTTCTTC. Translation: CASSLVRASGGRSSYNEQFF.

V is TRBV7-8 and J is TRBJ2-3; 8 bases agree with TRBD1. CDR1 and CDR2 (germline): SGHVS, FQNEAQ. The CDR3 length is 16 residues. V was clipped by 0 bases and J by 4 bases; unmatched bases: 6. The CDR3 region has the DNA TGTGCCAGCAGCTTAGCGAGGACAGGGTGGTCAGATACGCAGTATTTT. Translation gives CASSLARTGWSDTQYF.

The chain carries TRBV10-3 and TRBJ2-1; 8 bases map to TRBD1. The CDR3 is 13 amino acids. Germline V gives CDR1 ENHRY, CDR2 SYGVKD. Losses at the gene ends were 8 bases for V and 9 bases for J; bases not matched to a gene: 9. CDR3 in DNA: TGTGCCATCGGGGGGACAGGCGGCGGTGAGCAGTTCTTC. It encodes CAIGGTGGGEQFF.

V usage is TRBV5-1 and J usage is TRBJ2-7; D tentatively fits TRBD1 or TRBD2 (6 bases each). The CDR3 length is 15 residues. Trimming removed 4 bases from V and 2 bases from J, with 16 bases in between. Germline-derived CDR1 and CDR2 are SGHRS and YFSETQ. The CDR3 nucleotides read TGCGCCAGCAGCCCCGTAGGAGGGGGGCCCTACGAGCAGTACGTC. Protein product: CASSPVGGGPYEQYV.

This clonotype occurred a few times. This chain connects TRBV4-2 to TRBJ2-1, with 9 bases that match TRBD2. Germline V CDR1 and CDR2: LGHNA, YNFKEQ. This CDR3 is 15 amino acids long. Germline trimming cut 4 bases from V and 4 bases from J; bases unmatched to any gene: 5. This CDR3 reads CASSPGLANYNEQFF. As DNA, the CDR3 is TGTGCCAGCAGCCCGGGACTAGCTAATTACAATGAGCAGTTCTTC.

The CDR3 sequence: CASSLTGQAITDTQYF. The CDR3 DNA is TGTGCCAGCAGCTTAACGGGACAGGCCATCACAGATACGCAGTATTTT. This sequence joins TRBV7-8 and TRBJ2-3; TRBD1 matches at 8 bases. The germline gives CDR1 SGHVS, CDR2 FQNEAQ. V shed 2 bases and J 2 bases; nucleotides not matched to a gene: 6. This CDR3 is built from 16 residues.

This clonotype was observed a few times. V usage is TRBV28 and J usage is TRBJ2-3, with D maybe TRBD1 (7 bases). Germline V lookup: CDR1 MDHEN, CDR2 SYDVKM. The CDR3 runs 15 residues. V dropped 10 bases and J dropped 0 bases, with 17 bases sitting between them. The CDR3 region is CATSGDRQSTDTQYF. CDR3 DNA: TGTGCCACCTCGGGGGACAGACAAAGCACAGATACGCAGTATTTT. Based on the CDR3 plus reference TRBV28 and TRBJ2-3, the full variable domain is DVKVTQSSRYLVKRTGEKVFLECVQDMDHENMFWYRQDPGLGLRLIYFSYDVKMKEKGDIPEGYSVSREKKERFSLILESASTNQTSMYLCATSGDRQSTDTQYFGPGTRLTVL.

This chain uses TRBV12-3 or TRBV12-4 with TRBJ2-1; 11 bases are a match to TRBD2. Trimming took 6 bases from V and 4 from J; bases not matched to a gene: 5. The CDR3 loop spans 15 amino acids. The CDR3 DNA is TGTGCCAGCAGGTGGCTAGCGGGGGGTTACAATGAGCAGTTCTTC. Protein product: CASRWLAGGYNEQFF.

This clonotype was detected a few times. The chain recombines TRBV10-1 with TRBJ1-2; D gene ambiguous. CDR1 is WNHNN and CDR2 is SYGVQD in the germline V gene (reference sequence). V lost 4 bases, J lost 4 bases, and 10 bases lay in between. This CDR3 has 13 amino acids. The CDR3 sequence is CASSAKDGYGYTF. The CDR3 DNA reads TGCGCCAGCAGTGCAAAAGATGGCTATGGCTACACCTTC.

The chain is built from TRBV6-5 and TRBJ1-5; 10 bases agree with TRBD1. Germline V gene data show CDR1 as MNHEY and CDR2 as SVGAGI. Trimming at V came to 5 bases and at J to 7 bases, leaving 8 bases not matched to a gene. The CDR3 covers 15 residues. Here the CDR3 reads CASSPTGGRDQPQHF. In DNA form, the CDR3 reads TGTGCCAGCAGTCCGACAGGGGGCCGGGACCAGCCCCAGCATTTT.

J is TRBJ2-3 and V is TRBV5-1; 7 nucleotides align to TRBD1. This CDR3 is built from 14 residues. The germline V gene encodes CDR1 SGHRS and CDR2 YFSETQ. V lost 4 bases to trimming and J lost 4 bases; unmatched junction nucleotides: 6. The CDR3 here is CASSEGTAADTQYF. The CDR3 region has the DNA TGCGCCAGCAGCGAAGGGACAGCTGCAGATACGCAGTATTTT.

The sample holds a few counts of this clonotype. The CDR3 loop is CASSFPNEIGTGFKMNTEAFF. DNA for the CDR3: TGTGCCAGCAGCTTCCCGAACGAAATAGGGACAGGATTTAAAATGAACACTGAAGCTTTCTTT. The V call is TRBV7-8, the J call TRBJ1-1, with 8 bases that match TRBD1. CDR3 length equals 21 residues. The V gene's germline CDR1 is SGHVS and CDR2 FQNEAQ. With 3 bases clipped from V and 0 bases from J, the junction kept 21 bases outside the gene matches.

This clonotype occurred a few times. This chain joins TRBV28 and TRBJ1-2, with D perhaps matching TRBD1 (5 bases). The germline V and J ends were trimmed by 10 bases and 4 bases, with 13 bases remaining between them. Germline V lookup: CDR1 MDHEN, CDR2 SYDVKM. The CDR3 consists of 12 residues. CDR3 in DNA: TGTGCCACCGTTGGGGCAGGCTATGGCTACACCTTC. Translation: CATVGAGYGYTF.

The CDR3 loop is CSATRPNSGIRGVYGYTF. The CDR3 DNA is TGCAGTGCAACGCGACCGAACTCCGGGATCCGGGGGGTCTATGGCTACACCTTC. J is TRBJ1-2 and V is TRBV20-1, with a tentative D call TRBD1 (5 bases). The V gene's germline CDR1 is DFQATT and CDR2 SNEGSKA (reference sequence). V gave up 6 bases and J gave up 4 bases, with 30 bases separating them. The CDR3 has 18 residues.

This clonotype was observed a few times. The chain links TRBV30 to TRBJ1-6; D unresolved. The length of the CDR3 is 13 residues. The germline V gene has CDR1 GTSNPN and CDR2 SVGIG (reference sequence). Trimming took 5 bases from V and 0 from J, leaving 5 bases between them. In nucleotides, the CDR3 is TGTGCCTGGGCTTACTCCTATAATTCACCCCTCCACTTT. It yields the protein CAWAYSYNSPLHF.

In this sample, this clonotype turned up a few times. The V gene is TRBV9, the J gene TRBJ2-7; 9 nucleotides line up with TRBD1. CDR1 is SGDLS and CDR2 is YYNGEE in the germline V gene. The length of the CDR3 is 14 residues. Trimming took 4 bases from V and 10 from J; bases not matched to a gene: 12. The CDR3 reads CASSPGTGPQSQYV. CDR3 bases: TGTGCCAGCAGCCCGGGGACAGGGCCCCAATCCCAGTACGTC.

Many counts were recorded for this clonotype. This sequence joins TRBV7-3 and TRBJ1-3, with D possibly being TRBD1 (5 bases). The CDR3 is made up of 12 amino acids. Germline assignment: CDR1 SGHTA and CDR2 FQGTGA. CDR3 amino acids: CVSWGEGNTIYF. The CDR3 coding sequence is TGTGTCTCATGGGGCGAAGGAAACACCATATATTTT.

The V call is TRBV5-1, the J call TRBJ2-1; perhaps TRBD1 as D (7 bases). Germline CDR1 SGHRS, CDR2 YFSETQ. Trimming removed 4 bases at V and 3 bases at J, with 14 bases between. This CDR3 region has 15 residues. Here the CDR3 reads CASSAGQRDYNEQFF. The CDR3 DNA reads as TGCGCCAGCAGCGCGGGACAGAGGGACTACAATGAGCAGTTCTTC.

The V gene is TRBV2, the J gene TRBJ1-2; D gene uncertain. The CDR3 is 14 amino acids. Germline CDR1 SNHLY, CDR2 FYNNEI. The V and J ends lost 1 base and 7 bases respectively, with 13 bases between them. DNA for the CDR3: TGTGCCAGCAGTGAAGATCATTTTGTCGGTGGCTACACCTTC. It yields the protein CASSEDHFVGGYTF.

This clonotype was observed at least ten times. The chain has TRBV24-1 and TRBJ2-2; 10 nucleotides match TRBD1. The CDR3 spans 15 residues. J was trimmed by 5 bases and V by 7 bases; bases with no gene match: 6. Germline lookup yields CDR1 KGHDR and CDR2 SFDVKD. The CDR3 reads CATRTGTGETGELFF. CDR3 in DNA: TGTGCCACCAGGACCGGGACAGGGGAAACCGGGGAGCTGTTTTTT.

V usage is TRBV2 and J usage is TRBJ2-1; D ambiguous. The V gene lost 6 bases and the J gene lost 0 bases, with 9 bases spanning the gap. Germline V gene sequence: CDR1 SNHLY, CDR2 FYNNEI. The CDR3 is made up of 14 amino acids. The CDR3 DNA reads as TGTGCCAGCAGCGTTGGACGCTCCTACAATGAGCAGTTCTTC. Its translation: CASSVGRSYNEQFF.

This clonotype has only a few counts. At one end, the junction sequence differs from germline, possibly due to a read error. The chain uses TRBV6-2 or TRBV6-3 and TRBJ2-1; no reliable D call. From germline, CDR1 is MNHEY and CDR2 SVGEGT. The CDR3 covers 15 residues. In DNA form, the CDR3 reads TGTGCCAGCAGTTTGGCCGAGACATCCCCCAATGGGCAGTTCTTC. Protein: CASSLAETSPNGQFF.

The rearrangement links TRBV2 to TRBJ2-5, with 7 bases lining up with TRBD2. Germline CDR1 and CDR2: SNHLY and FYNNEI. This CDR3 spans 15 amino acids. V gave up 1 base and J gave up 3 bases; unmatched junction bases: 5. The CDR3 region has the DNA TGTGCCAGCAGTGAAGTACGGGACTACAAAGAGACCCAGTACTTC. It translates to CASSEVRDYKETQYF.

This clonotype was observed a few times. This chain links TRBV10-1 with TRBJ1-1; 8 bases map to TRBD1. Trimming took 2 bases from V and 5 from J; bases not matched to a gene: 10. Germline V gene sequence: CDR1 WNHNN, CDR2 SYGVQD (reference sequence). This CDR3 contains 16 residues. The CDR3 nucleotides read TGCGCCAGCAGTGAGAGACAGGGGCGGATTTGGACTGAAGCTTTCTTT. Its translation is CASSERQGRIWTEAFF.

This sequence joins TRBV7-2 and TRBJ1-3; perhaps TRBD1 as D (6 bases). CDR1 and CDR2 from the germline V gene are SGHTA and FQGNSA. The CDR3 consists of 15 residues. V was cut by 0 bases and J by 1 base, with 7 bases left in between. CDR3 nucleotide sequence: TGTGCCAGCAGCTTAGCCGGACAGTCTGGAAACACCATATATTTT. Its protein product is CASSLAGQSGNTIYF.

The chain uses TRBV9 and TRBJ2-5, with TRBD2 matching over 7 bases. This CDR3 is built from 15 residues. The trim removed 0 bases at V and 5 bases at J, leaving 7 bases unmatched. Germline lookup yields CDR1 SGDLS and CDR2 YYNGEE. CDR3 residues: CASSVGIAGLETQYF. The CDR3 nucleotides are TGTGCCAGCAGCGTAGGGATAGCGGGTTTGGAGACCCAGTACTTC. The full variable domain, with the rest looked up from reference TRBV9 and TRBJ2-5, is DSGVTQTPKHLITATGQRVTLRCSPRSGDLSVYWYQQSLDQGLQFLIQYYNGEERAKGNILERFSAQQFPDLHSELNLSSLELGDSALYFCASSVGIAGLETQYFGPGTRLLVL.

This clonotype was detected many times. CDR3 nucleotides: TGTGCCAGCAGCGTCGGGACAGGGATAGGTGAAGCTTTCTTT. Encoded protein: CASSVGTGIGEAFF. The chain combines TRBV9 with TRBJ1-1; 9 nucleotides line up with TRBD1. CDR1 and CDR2 from the germline V gene are SGDLS and YYNGEE. CDR3 length equals 14 residues. With V trimmed by 2 bases and J by 7 bases, 6 bases remained unmatched.

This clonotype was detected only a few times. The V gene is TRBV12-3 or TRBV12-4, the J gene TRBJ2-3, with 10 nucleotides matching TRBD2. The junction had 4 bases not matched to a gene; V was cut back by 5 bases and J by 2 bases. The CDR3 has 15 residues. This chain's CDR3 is CASSGLAVVTDTQYF. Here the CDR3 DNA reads TGTGCCAGCAGTGGACTAGCGGTGGTCACAGATACGCAGTATTTT.